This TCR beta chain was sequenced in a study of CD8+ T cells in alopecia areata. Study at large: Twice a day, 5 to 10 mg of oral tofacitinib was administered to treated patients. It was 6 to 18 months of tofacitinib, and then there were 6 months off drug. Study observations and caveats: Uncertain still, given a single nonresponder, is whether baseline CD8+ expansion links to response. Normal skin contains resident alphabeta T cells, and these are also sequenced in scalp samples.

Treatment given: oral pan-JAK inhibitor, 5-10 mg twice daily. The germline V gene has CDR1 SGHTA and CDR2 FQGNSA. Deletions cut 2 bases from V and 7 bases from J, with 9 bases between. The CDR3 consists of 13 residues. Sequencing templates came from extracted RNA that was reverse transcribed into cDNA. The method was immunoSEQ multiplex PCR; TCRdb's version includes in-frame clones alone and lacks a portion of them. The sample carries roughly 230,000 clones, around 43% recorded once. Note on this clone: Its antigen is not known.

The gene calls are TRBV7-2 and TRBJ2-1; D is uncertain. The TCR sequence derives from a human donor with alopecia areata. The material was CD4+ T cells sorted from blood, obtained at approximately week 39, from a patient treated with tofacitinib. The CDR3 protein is CASSLLGWNEQFF. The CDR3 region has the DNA TGTGCCAGCAGCTTACTAGGTTGGAATGAGCAGTTCTTC.